This TCR beta chain is drawn from a study of T-cell reconstitution after alpha-beta-depleted transplantation in children. Study findings and constraints: In some patients, recipient T cells and intrathymic progenitors surviving conditioning explained high day-60 diversity. Several hundred expanded graft clones reportedly supplied alpha-beta T cells about two months after transplant. Fresh T-cell production supplied most of the T-cell counts and diversity seen one year after transplant.

Remarks on this clonotype: Antigen unknown. A read error is possible here, since a much larger clone lies one base away.

The CDR3 spans 11 residues. The V end was cut by 4 bases, the J end by 4 bases, with 4 bases between. Germline CDR1 and CDR2: SEHNR and FQNEAQ (reference sequence). During its preparation, the TCRbeta library received unique molecular identifiers. TCRdb reprocessed the PCR reads with MiXCR, giving one entry per CDR3 protein. This table holds about 580,000 distinct CDR3 sequences, 23% found once. V gene TRBV7-9 combines with J gene TRBJ1-1; D gene unclear. The sequences come from PBMCs, mostly from graft donor cells, collected 360 days after TCRalphabeta/CD19-depleted stem cell transplant. The source of this sequence is a boy under two years old who had a stem cell transplant for acute myeloid leukemia, so the T cells may come from the graft donor. As DNA, the CDR3 is TGTGCCAGCAGCTGGATCACTGAAGCTTTCTTT. Amino acid sequence: CASSWITEAFF.